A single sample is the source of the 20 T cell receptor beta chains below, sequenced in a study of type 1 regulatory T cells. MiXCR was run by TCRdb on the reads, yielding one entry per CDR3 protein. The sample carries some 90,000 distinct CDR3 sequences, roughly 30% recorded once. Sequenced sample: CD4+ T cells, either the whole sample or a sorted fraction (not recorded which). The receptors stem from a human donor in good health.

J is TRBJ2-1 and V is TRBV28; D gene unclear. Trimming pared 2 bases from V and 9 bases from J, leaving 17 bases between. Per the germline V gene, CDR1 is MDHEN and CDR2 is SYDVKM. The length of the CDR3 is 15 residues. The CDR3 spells CASSLRMGPGVEQFF. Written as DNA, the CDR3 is TGTGCCAGCAGTTTACGTATGGGTCCAGGAGTTGAGCAGTTCTTC.

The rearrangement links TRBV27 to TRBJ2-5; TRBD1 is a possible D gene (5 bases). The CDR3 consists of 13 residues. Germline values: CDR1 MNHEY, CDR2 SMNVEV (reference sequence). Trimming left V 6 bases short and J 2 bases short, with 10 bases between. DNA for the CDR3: TGTGCCAGCAGAGACAGCTATCAAGAGACCCAGTACTTC. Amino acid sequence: CASRDSYQETQYF.

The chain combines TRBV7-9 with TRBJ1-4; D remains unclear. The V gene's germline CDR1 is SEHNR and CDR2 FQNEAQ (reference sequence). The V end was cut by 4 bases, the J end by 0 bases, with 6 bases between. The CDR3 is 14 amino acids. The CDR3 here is CASSSAATNEKLFF. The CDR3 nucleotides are TGTGCCAGCAGCTCTGCGGCAACTAATGAAAAACTGTTTTTT.

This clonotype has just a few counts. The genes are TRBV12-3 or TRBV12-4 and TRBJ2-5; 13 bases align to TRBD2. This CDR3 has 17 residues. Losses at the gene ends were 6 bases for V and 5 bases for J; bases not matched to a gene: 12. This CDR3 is CASRVSGGLAGSETQYF. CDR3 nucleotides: TGTGCCAGCAGAGTTTCGGGGGGACTAGCGGGATCGGAGACCCAGTACTTC.

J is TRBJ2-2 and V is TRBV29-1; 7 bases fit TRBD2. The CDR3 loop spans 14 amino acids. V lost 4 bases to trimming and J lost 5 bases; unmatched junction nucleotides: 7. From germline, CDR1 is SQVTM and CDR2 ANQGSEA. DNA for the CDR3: TGCAGCGTTGCTGGCGGGAGTCGGACCGGGGAGCTGTTTTTT. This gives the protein CSVAGGSRTGELFF.

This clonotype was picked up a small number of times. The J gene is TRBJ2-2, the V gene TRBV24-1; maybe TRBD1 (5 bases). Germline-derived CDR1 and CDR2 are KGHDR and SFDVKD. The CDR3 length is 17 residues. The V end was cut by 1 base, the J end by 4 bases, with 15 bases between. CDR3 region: CATSDFTSGQITGELFF. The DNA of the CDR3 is TGTGCCACCAGTGATTTTACATCCGGACAAATCACCGGGGAGCTGTTTTTT.

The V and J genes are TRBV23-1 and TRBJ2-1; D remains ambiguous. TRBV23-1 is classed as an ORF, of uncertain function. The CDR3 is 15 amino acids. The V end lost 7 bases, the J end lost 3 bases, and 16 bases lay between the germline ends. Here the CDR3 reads CASILSRQNYNEQFF. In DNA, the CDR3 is TGCGCCAGCATTCTGTCCCGGCAGAACTACAATGAGCAGTTCTTC.

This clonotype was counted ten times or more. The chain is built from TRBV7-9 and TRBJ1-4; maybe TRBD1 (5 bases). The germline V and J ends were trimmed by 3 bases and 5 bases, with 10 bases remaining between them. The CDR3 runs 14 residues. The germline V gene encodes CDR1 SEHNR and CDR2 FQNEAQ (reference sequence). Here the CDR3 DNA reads TGTGCCAGCAGCTTTCACCAGGGAAATGAAAAACTGTTTTTT. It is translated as CASSFHQGNEKLFF.

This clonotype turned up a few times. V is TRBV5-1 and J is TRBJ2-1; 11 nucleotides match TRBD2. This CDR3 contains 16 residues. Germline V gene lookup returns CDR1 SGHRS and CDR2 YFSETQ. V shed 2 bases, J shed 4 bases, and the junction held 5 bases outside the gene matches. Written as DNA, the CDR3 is TGCGCCAGCAGCTTACTGGGACTAGCGGATTACAATGAGCAGTTCTTC. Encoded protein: CASSLLGLADYNEQFF. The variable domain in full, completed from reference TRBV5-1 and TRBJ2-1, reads KAGVTQTPRYLIKTRGQQVTLSCSPISGHRSVSWYQQTPGQGLQFLFEYFSETQRNKGNFPGRFSGRQFSNSRSEMNVSTLELGDSALYLCASSLLGLADYNEQFFGPGTRLTVL.

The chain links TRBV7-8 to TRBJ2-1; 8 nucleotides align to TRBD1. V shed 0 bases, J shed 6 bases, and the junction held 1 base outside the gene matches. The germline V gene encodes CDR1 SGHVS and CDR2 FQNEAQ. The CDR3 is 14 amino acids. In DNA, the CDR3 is TGTGCCAGCAGCTTAGCAACAGGGGGCAATGAGCAGTTCTTC. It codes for CASSLATGGNEQFF.

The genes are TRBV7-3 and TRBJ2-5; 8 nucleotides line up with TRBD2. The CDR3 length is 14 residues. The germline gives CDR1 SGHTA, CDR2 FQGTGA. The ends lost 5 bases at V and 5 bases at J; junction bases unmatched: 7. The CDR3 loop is CASSPGGASETQYF. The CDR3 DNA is TGTGCCAGCAGCCCGGGGGGGGCATCCGAGACCCAGTACTTC.

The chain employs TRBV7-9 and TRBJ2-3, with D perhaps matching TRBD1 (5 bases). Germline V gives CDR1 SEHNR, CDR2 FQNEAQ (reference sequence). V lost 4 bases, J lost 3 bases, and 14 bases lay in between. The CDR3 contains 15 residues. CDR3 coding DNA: TGTGCCAGCAGCTACGTTCAGGGAAGGACAGATACGCAGTATTTT. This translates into CASSYVQGRTDTQYF.

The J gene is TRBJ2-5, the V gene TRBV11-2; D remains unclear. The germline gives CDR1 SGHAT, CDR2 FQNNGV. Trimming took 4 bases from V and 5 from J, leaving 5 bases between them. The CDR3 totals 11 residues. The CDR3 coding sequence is TGTGCCAGCAGCTGGGCCGAGACCCAGTACTTC. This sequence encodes CASSWAETQYF.

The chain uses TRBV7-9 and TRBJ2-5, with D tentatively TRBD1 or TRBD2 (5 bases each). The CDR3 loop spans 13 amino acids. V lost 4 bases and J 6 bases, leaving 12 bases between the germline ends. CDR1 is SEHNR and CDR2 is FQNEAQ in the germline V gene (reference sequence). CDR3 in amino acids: CASSSSGTQTQYF. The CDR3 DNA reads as TGTGCCAGCAGCTCCTCAGGGACCCAGACCCAGTACTTC.

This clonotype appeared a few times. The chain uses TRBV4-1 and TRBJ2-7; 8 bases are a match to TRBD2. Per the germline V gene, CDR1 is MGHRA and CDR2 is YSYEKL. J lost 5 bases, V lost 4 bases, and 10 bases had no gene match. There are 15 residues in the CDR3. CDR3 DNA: TGCGCCAGCAGCCTTGATAGCGGGGAGTGGAACGAGCAGTACTTC. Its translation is CASSLDSGEWNEQYF.

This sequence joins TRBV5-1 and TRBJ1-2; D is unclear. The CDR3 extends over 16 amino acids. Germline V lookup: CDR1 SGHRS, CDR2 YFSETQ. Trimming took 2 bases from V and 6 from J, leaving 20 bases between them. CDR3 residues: CASSLEVTRRGNGYTF. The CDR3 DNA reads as TGCGCCAGCAGCTTAGAGGTCACCAGGAGAGGGAATGGCTACACCTTC.

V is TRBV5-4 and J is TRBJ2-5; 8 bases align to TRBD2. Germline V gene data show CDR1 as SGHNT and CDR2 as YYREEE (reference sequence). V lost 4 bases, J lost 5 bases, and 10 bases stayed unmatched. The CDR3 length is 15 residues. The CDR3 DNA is TGTGCCAGCAGCACATTAGCGGGAAAGGGGGAGACCCAGTACTTC. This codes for CASSTLAGKGETQYF.

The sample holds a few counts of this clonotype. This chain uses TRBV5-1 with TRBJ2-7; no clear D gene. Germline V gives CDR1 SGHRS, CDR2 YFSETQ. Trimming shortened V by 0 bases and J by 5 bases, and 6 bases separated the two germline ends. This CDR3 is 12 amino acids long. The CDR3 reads CASSLGLDEQYF. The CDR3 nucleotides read TGCGCCAGCAGCTTGGGATTGGACGAGCAGTACTTC.

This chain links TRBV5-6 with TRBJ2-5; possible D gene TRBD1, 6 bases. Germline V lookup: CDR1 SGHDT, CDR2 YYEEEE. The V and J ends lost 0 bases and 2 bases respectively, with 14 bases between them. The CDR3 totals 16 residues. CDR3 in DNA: TGTGCCAGCAGCTTGGAAATTAGGACAGTTCAAGAGACCCAGTACTTC. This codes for CASSLEIRTVQETQYF.

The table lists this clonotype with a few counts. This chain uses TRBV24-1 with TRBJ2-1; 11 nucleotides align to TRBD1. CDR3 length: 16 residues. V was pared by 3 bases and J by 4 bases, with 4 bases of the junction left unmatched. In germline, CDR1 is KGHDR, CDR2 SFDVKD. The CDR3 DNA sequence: TGTGCCACCAGTGATATTGGGACAGGGGGTTACAATGAGCAGTTCTTC. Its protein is CATSDIGTGGYNEQFF.